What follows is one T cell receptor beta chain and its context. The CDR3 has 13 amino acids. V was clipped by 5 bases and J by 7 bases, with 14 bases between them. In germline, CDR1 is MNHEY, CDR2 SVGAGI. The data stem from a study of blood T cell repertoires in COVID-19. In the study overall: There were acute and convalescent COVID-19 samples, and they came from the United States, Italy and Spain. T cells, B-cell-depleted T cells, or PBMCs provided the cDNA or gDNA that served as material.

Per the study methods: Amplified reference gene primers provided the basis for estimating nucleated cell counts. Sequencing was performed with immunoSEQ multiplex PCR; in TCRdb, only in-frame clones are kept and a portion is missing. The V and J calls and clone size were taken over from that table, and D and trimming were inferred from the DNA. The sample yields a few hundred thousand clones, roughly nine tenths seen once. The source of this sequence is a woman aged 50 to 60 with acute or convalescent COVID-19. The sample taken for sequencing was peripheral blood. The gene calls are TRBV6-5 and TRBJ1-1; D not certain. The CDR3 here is CASSRHGVDEAFF. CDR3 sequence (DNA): TGTGCCAGCAGTCGACACGGCGTTGATGAAGCTTTCTTT.